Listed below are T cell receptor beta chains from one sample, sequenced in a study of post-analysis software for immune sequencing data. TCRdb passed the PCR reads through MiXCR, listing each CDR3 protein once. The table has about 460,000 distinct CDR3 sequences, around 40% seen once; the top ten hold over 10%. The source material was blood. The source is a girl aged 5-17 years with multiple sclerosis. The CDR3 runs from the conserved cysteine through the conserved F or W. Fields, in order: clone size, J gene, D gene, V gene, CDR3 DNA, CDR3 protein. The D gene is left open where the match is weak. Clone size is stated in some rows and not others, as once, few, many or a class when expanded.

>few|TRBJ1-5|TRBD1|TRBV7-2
TGTGCCAGCAGTCCCGGACAGGAGAATCAGCCCCAGCATTTT
CASSPGQENQPQHF
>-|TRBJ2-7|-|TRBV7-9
TGTGCCAGCAGGTCCGAACGGGAAAGCTCCTACGAGCAGTACTTC
CASRSERESSYEQYF
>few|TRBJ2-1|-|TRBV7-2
TGTGCCAGCAGCGGGGGGCGGACAGTCAATGAGCAGTTCTTC
CASSGGRTVNEQFF
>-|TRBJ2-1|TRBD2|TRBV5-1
TGCGCCAGCAGCTTAAGCAGCACGGGACTAGCGGGACTGGGTAGCTACAATGAGCAGTTCTTC
CASSLSSTGLAGLGSYNEQFF
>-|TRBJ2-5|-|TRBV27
TGTGCCAGCAGTTTTCTCCCGAGGGAGACCCAGTACTTC
CASSFLPRETQYF
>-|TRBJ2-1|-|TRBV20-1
TGCAGTGGGGACGGAGGGTCGAAGTCTCAAGAGACCCAGTTCTTC
CSGDGGSKSQETQFF
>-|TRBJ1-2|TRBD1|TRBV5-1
TGCGCCAGCAGCTCCGGGACAGGGGAACGTGGCTACACCTTC
CASSSGTGERGYTF
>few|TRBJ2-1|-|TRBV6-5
TGTGCCAGCAGTTACTCCGGGGGAGCCTACAATGAGCAGTTCTTC
CASSYSGGAYNEQFF
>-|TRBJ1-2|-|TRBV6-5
TGTGCCAGCAGTTACGTAGGGGCTAACTATGGCTACACCTTC
CASSYVGANYGYTF
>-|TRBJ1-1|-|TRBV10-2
TGCGCCAGCAGTGATTCCCGGACTGAAACTGAAGCTTTCTTT
CASSDSRTETEAFF
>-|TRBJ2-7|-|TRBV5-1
TGCGCCAGCAGCGAGACGTCCCCTAGCTCCTACGAGCAGTACTTC
CASSETSPSSYEQYF
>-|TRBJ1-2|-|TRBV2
TGTGCCAGCAGTGAAACACAATACTATGGCTACACCTTC
CASSETQYYGYTF
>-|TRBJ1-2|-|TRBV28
TGTGCCAGTTCTATACAGGGACAAAACTATGGCTACACCTTC
CASSIQGQNYGYTF
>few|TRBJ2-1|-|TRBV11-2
TGTGCCAGCAGCTTAGTACCGAACAATGAGCAGTTCTTC
CASSLVPNNEQFF
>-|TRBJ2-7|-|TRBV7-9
TGTGCCAGCAGCTTAGGAGGACTCAACTACGAGCAGTACTTC
CASSLGGLNYEQYF
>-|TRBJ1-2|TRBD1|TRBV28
TGTGCCAGCACCGGGGACAGGGGAGGCGGCTACACCTTC
CASTGDRGGGYTF
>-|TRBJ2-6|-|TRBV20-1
TGCAGTGCTAAAGGGAAGGCCAACGTCCTGACTTTC
CSAKGKANVLTF
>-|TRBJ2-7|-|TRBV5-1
TGCGCCAGCAGCTTAGAACCGGGATTCAACTACGAGCAGTACTTC
CASSLEPGFNYEQYF
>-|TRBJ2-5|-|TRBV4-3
TGCGCCAGCAGCCAAGATATTGAGGGCGCGAAGACCCAGTACTTC
CASSQDIEGAKTQYF
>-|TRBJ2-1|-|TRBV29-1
TGCAGCGTTGAGAGGGAGACTAGATTCCAACCCAATGAGCAGTTCTTC
CSVERETRFQPNEQFF
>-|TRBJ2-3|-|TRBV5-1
TGCGCCAGCAGCTTGGAGTCGGGGTATACGCAGTATTTT
CASSLESGYTQYF
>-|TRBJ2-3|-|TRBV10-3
TGTGCCATCAGCGAAGCGACTGGGAGGATCACAGATACGCAGTATTTT
CAISEATGRITDTQYF
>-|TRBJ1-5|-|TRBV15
TGTGCCACCAGCAGAGATCGTCGGGTAATTAGCAATCAGCCCCAGCATTTT
CATSRDRRVISNQPQHF
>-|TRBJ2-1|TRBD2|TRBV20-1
TGCAGTGCTAGAGATAGACGGGAGGGCCTCGTCAATGAGCAGTTCTTC
CSARDRREGLVNEQFF
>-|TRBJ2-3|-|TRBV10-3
TGTGCCATCAGCCCAAATGTGGCAGATACGCAGTATTTT
CAISPNVADTQYF
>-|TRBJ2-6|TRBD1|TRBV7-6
TGTGCCAGCAGCTTAGTACTAAGGACAGGTCTCTCTGGGGCCAACGTCCTGACTTTC
CASSLVLRTGLSGANVLTF
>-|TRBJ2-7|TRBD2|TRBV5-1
TGCGCCGGCAGCTTGGGGGCTAGCGGGAGTGCATCCTACGAGCAGTACTTC
CAGSLGASGSASYEQYF
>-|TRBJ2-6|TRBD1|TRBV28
TGTGCCAGCAGTTTTTTGTGGGACAGGGGGCAGTCTGGGGCCAACGTCCTGACTTTC
CASSFLWDRGQSGANVLTF
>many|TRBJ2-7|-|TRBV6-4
TGTGCCAGCCGCCCGGAAGGTGTCTACGAGCAGTACTTC
CASRPEGVYEQYF
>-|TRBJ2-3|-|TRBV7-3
TGTGCCAGCAGCTTAATGGCTAGCACAGATACGCAGTATTTT
CASSLMASTDTQYF
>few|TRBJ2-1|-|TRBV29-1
TGCAGCGTTGAAGAGTTGGGGGACCTGGTTCCCTTTGGGCAGTTCTTC
CSVEELGDLVPFGQFF
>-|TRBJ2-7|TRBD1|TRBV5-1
TGCGCCAGCAGTCTAGACAGGGGGCCCTACAATGAGCAGTACTTC
CASSLDRGPYNEQYF
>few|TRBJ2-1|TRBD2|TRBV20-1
TGCAGTGCTAGAGTTGGTGAACTAGCGGGAGTAAGTGAGCAGTTCTTC
CSARVGELAGVSEQFF
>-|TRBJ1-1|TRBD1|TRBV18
TGTGCCAGCTCACTGACCAGGGGGGACACTGAAGCTTTCTTT
CASSLTRGDTEAFF
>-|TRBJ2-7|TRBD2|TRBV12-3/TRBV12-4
TGTGCCAGCAGACACACGGGACTAGCGGGAACCTACGAGCAGTACTTC
CASRHTGLAGTYEQYF
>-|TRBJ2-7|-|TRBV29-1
TGCAGCGTTGCAATCCACTCGGAGCAGTACTTC
CSVAIHSEQYF
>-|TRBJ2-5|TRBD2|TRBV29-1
TGCAGCGTTCAAGCTACTAGCGGGTACAATGAGCAGTACTTC
CSVQATSGYNEQYF
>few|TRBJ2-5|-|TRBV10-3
TGTGCCATCAGTGAGAGGGAGACCCAGTACTTC
CAISERETQYF
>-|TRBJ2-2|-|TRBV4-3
TGCGCCAGCAGCCGTGGCGACAGAACGAACACCGGGGAGCTGTTTTTT
CASSRGDRTNTGELFF
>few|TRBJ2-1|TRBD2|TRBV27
TGTGCCAGCAGTTTAAGGCTAGCGGGAATATACAATGAGCAGTTCTTC
CASSLRLAGIYNEQFF
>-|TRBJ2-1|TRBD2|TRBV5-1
TGCGCCAGCAGCTCGGGGCTGACTAGCGGGGGGAACAATGAGCAGTTCTTC
CASSSGLTSGGNNEQFF
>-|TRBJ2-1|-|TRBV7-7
TGTGCTAGCAGCTCCGGGGACCCACAGTTCTTC
CASSSGDPQFF
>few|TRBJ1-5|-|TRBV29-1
TGCAGCGTCCGGGACCCCAATCAGCCCCAGCATTTT
CSVRDPNQPQHF
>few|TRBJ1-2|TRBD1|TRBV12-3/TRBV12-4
TGTGCCAGCAGTTCCCCCCAGACAGGGAACTATGGCTACACCTTC
CASSSPQTGNYGYTF
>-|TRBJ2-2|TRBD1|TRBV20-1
TGCAGTGCTAGCCGGGACAGGAACACCGGGGAGCTGTTTTTT
CSASRDRNTGELFF
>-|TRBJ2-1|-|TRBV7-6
TGTGCCAGCAGCTTAGTTGACCCGTCTTACAATGAGCAGTTCTTC
CASSLVDPSYNEQFF
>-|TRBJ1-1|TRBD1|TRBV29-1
TGCAGCGTGAGGGGACAGGCGGAAGCTTTCTTT
CSVRGQAEAFF
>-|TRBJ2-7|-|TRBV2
TGTGCCAGCAAGGTCTCCTACGAGCAGTACTTC
CASKVSYEQYF
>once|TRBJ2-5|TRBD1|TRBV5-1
TGCGCCAGCAGCTTGCCGGACAGGGGGGAGACCCAGTACTTC
CASSLPDRGETQYF
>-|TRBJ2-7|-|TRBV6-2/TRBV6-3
TGTGCCAGCAGTAACCACGAGCAGTACTTC
CASSNHEQYF
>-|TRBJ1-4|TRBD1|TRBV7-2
TGTGCCAGCAGCTTAAATGAGGGAGGACAGGGGTATGAAAAACTGTTTTTT
CASSLNEGGQGYEKLFF
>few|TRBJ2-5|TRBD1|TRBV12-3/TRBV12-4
TGTGCCAGCAGTTTAGCCGGGACAGCCTTCGGTGAGACCCAGTACTTC
CASSLAGTAFGETQYF
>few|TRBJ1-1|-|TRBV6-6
TGTGCCAGCAGTTATAATAGTCCTAGAGGGGACACTGAAGCTTTCTTT
CASSYNSPRGDTEAFF
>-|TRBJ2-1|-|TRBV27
TGTGCCAGCAGTTTATCGAACAGGCCCGATGAGCAGTTCTTC
CASSLSNRPDEQFF
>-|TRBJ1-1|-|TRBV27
TGTGCCAGCAGTTTATTGGGGGAAGACACTGAAGCTTTCTTT
CASSLLGEDTEAFF
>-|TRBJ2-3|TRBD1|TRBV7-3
TGTGCCAGCAGCGTACAGGGGCCTCTCACAGATACGCAGTATTTT
CASSVQGPLTDTQYF
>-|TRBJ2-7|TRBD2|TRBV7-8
TGTGCCAGCAGCTCTAGCGGGAGGGCCCAATACGAGCAGTACTTC
CASSSSGRAQYEQYF
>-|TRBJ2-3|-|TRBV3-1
TGTACCAGCAGCCCTCTAGTAATGGGCACAGATACGCAGTATTTT
CTSSPLVMGTDTQYF
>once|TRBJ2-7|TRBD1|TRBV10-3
TGTGCCATCAGTGAGGATGGGACAGAAAGGCCCTCCTACGAGCAGTACTTC
CAISEDGTERPSYEQYF